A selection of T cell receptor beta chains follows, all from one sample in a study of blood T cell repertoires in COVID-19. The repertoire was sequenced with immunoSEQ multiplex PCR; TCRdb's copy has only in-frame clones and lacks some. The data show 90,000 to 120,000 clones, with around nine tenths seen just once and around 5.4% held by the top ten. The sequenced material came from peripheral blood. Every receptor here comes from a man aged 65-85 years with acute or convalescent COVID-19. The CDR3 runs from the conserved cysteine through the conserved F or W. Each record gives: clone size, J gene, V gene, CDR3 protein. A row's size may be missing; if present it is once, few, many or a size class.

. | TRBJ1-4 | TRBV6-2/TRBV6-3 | CASSYSIVWGDEKLFF
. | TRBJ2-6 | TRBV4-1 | CASSQVVTTGANVLTF
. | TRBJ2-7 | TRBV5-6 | CASSHQPGTSDYEQYF
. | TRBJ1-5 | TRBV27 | CASSPRPQGNQPQHF
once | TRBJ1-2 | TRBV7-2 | CASSPLTNYGYTF
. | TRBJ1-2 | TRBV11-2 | CASSPGQNYGYTF
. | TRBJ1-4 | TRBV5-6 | CASSLLGTGYNEKLFF
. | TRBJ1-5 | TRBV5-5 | CASSLGQGPEAQHF
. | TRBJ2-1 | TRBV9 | CASSVEGSGRAGGNEQFF
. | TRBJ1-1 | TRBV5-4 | CASSAVATEAFF
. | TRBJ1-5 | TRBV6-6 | CASTRVPNQPQHF
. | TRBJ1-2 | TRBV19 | CASNKGMGDYGYTF
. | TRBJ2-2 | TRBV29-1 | CSAAVLATGELFF
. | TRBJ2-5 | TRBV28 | CASSLVRETQYF
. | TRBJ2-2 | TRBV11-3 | CASSLSGRRPGELFF
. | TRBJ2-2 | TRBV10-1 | CASNPLSCPNTGELFF
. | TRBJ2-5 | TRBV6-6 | CASSRRSTSGGQETQYF
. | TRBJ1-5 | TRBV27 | CASSWRDSNQPQHF
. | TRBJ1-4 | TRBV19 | CASNGQINEKLFF